The 8 T cell receptor beta chains below all came from one sample that was sequenced in a study of shared clonotypes between healthy human individuals. Clones were read by immunoSEQ multiplex PCR, and TCRdb kept only the in-frame ones, dropping some. The table shows about 1 million clones, with approximately 70% occurring only once. Sequencing was done on a sample of memory CD4+ T cells sorted from blood. Indicated subset: CD45RA-negative fraction. The receptor set was obtained from a man aged 18 to 29 in good health.

This clone appeared many times. This same CDR3 is encoded by further DNA sequences in the sample. The gene calls are TRBV5-1 and TRBJ1-2; TRBD1 aligns across 7 bases. This CDR3 has 15 amino acids. J gave up 1 base and V 1 base, and 4 bases lay outside the gene matches. The V gene's germline CDR1 is SGHRS and CDR2 YFSETQ. The CDR3 DNA reads as TGCGCCAGCAGCTTGACGGGACAGAGTAACTATGGCTACACCTTC. It codes for CASSLTGQSNYGYTF.

The V call is TRBV6-1, the J call TRBJ2-7; 8 bases line up with TRBD1. J lost 2 bases, V lost 6 bases, and 6 bases had no gene match. Germline loops: CDR1 MNHNS, CDR2 SASEGT. This CDR3 has 14 residues. CDR3 loop: CASSRQGLAYEQYF. CDR3 nucleotide sequence: TGTGCCAGCAGCCGACAGGGGTTAGCCTACGAGCAGTACTTC.

The chain joins TRBV11-2 to TRBJ2-1, with TRBD2 matching over 8 bases. V was pared by 2 bases and J by 3 bases, with 6 bases of the junction left unmatched. This CDR3 is 16 amino acids long. Germline V gene data show CDR1 as SGHAT and CDR2 as FQNNGV. CDR3 nucleotides: TGTGCCAGCAGCTTAAGCGGGGGCGCAGTCTACAATGAGCAGTTCTTC. It translates to CASSLSGGAVYNEQFF.

The chain recombines TRBV30 with TRBJ2-2; D unclear. V was cut by 1 base and J by 7 bases, with 4 bases left in between. From germline, CDR1 is GTSNPN and CDR2 SVGIG (reference sequence). This CDR3 spans 11 amino acids. CDR3 DNA sequence: TGTGCCTGGAGTGGGGGCGGGGAGCTGTTTTTT. Its protein product is CAWSGGGELFF.

Comments on this clone: One junction end disagrees with the germline gene, perhaps due to a read error. This chain uses TRBV7-7 with TRBJ2-1; D perhaps matches TRBD2 (6 bases). Germline loops: CDR1 SSHAT, CDR2 FNYEAQ (reference sequence). The CDR3 runs 15 residues. The CDR3 DNA follows: TGTGCTAGCAGCTTAGGTGGACTACCGGGTAATGAGCAGTTCTTC. Residues: CASSLGGLPGNEQFF.

The chain joins TRBV25-1 to TRBJ2-7; 9 bases agree with TRBD1. Trimming at V came to 5 bases and at J to 5 bases, leaving 13 bases not matched to a gene. The germline gives CDR1 MGHDK, CDR2 SYGVNS. This CDR3 region has 16 residues. CDR3 protein: CASSPHPGTGSDEQYF. Written as DNA, the CDR3 is TGTGCCAGCAGTCCTCATCCCGGGACAGGGTCTGACGAGCAGTACTTC.

The genes are TRBV11-3 and TRBJ2-3; TRBD2 aligns across 14 bases. The CDR3 has 16 amino acids. The trim removed 4 bases at V and 4 bases at J, leaving 4 bases unmatched. Germline V gene sequence: CDR1 SGHNT, CDR2 YENEEA. CDR3 sequence reads: CASSSGLAGGPDTQYF. CDR3 coding DNA: TGTGCCAGCAGCTCCGGACTAGCGGGAGGCCCAGATACGCAGTATTTT.

The chain carries TRBV10-3 and TRBJ2-2; 7 bases are a match to TRBD2. This CDR3 comprises 14 residues. J gave up 3 bases and V 6 bases, and 4 bases lay outside the gene matches. Per the germline V gene, CDR1 is ENHRY and CDR2 is SYGVKD. The CDR3 region has the DNA TGTGCCATCAGCCCGGCGGGGGACACCGGGGAGCTGTTTTTT. Protein: CAISPAGDTGELFF.